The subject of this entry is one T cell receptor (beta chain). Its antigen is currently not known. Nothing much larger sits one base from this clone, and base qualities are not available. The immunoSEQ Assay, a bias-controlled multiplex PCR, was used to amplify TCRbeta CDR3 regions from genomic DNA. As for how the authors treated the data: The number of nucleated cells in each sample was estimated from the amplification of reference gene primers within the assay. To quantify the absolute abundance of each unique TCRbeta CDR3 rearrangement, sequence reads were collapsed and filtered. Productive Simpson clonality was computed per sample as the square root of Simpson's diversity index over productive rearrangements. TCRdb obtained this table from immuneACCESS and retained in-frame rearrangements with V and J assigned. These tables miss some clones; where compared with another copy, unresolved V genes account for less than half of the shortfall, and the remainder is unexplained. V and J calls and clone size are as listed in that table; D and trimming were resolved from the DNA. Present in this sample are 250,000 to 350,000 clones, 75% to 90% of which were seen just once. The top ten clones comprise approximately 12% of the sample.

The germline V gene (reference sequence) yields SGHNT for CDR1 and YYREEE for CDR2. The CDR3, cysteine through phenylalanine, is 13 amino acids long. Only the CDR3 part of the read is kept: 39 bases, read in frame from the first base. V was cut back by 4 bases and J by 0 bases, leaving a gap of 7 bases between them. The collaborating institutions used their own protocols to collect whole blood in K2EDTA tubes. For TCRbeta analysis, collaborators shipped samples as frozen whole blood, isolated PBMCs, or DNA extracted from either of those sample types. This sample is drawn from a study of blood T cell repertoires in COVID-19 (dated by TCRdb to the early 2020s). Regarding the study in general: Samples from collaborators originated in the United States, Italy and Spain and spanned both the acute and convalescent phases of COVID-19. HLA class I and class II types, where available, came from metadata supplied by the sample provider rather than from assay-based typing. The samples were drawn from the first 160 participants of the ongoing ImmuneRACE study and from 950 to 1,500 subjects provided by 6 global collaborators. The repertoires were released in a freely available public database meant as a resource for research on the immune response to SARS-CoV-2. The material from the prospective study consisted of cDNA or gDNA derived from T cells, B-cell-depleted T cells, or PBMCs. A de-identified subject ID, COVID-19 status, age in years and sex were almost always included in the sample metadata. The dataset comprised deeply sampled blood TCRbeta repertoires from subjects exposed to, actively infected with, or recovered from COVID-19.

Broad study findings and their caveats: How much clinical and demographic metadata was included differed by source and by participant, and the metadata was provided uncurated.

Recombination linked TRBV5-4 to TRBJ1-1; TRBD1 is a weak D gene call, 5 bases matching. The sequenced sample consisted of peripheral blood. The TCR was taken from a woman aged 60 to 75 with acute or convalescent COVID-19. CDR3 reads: CASSQTVNTEAFF. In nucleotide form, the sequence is TGTGCCAGCAGCCAGACAGTGAACACTGAAGCTTTCTTT.